These 8 T cell receptor beta chains were all obtained from the same sample, sequenced in a study of shared clonotypes between healthy human individuals. Produced via immunoSEQ multiplex PCR; TCRdb's table is partial and in-frame only. The table lists about a million clones, about 70% of them singletons. The sample taken for sequencing was memory CD4+ T cells sorted from blood. Subset specified: CD45RA-negative fraction. The source of these receptors is a man aged 18-30 years in good health.

V and J are TRBV6-6 and TRBJ1-2; 8 bases align to TRBD1. Per germline, CDR1 MNHNY and CDR2 SVGAGI (reference sequence). The CDR3 contains 14 residues. After removal of 4 bases from V and 0 bases from J, the junction contained 1 base not matched to a gene. The CDR3: CASSWDRPNYGYTF. For the CDR3, the DNA is TGTGCCAGCAGTTGGGACAGGCCTAACTATGGCTACACCTTC.

The chain carries TRBV9 and TRBJ1-4; D is unclear. The CDR3 sequence is 15 residues long. V lost 0 bases and J 0 bases, leaving 6 bases between the germline ends. Germline V gene sequence: CDR1 SGDLS, CDR2 YYNGEE. CDR3 loop: CASSVGPATNEKLFF. CDR3 bases: TGTGCCAGCAGCGTAGGGCCAGCAACTAATGAAAAACTGTTTTTT.

V and J are TRBV11-3 and TRBJ2-2, with D possibly matching TRBD1 (7 bases). Trimming shortened V by 2 bases and J by 5 bases, and 15 bases separated the two germline ends. Germline CDR1 and CDR2: SGHNT and YENEEA. The CDR3 runs 16 residues. CDR3 bases: TGTGCCAGCAGCTTAAGGATCCAGGGGGGTACCGGGGAGCTGTTTTTT. Amino acids: CASSLRIQGGTGELFF. Filled out from reference TRBV11-3 and TRBJ2-2, the complete variable domain reads EAGVVQSPRYKIIEKKQPVAFWCNPISGHNTLYWYLQNLGQGPELLIRYENEEAVDDSQLPKDRFSAERLKGVDSTLKIQPAELGDSAVYLCASSLRIQGGTGELFFGEGSRLTVL.

As concerns this clone: This specimen includes other DNA sequences encoding the same CDR3. The rearrangement joins TRBV9 to TRBJ2-5, with 13 bases aligning to TRBD2. CDR1 is SGDLS and CDR2 is YYNGEE in the germline V gene. The ends lost 4 bases at V and 2 bases at J; junction bases unmatched: 5. There are 16 residues in the CDR3. The DNA for the CDR3 is TGTGCCAGCAGCCCCCGACTAGCGGGGGGACAAGAGACCCAGTACTTC. Its translation is CASSPRLAGGQETQYF.

The CDR3 sequence is CASSPTNTGELFF. The CDR3 DNA sequence: TGTGCCAGCAGCCCAACGAACACCGGGGAGCTGTTTTTT. This chain links TRBV7-6 with TRBJ2-2; D unclear. The CDR3 length is 13 residues. Germline V CDR1 and CDR2: SGHVS, FNYEAQ. Trimming removed 5 bases at V and 0 bases at J, with 4 bases between.

The chain recombines TRBV4-3 with TRBJ2-7; weak D call: TRBD2 (5 bases). The germline V and J ends were trimmed by 0 bases and 2 bases, with 14 bases remaining between them. Germline CDR1 is LGHNA and CDR2 is YSLEER. The CDR3 extends over 16 amino acids. CDR3 protein: CASSQDLLAFPYEQYF. The CDR3, as DNA: TGCGCCAGCAGCCAAGATCTCCTAGCATTCCCCTACGAGCAGTACTTC.

This sequence joins TRBV5-8 and TRBJ1-4; tentatively, D is TRBD1 (5 bases). The CDR3 has 15 amino acids. V dropped 4 bases and J dropped 0 bases, with 10 bases sitting between them. Germline CDR1 reads SGHTS; CDR2 reads YDEGEE. In DNA form, the CDR3 reads TGTGCCAGCAGCCTGACAGACGCAACTAATGAAAAACTGTTTTTT. The encoded protein is CASSLTDATNEKLFF. Based on the CDR3 plus reference TRBV5-8 and TRBJ1-4, the full variable domain is EAGVTQSPTHLIKTRGQQATLRCSPISGHTSVYWYQQALGLGLQFLLWYDEGEERNRGNFPPRFSGRQFPNYSSELNVNALELEDSALYLCASSLTDATNEKLFFGSGTQLSVL.

As concerns this clone: The same CDR3 can be traced to other DNA sequences in this sample. This rearrangement joins TRBV11-2 to TRBJ1-1; D remains ambiguous. The ends were cut back, 5 bases at V and 0 bases at J, with 7 bases in the middle. This CDR3 is 13 amino acids long. The germline V gene has CDR1 SGHAT and CDR2 FQNNGV. CDR3 coding DNA: TGTGCCAGCAGCCCTAGGGTGAACACTGAAGCTTTCTTT. Translated, it gives CASSPRVNTEAFF.